The T cell receptor (beta chain) described here comes from a study of blood T cell repertoires in COVID-19. Study-wide context: From T cells, B-cell-depleted T cells, or PBMCs came the material, which was cDNA or gDNA.

The germline V gene encodes CDR1 SGDLS and CDR2 YYNGEE. The CDR3 has 19 amino acids. Trimming cost V 0 bases and J 0 bases; bases outside gene matches: 10. This clone was seen once. In the original workflow: For nucleated cells, counts were estimated from reference gene primer amplification. Measured with immunoSEQ multiplex PCR; TCRdb has only the in-frame clones, and not every one. The V and J calls and clone size were taken over from that table, and D and trimming were inferred from the DNA. This sample carries 350,000 to 400,000 clones, 85% to 90% of them seen once, and the ten largest clones take 6.5%.

Sequencing input: peripheral blood. The chain couples TRBV9 to TRBJ2-3; 10 bases match TRBD2. This TCR derives from a man younger than 35 with active or convalescent COVID-19. The CDR3 sequence is CASSVAWSSGGYSTDTQYF. As DNA, the CDR3 is TGTGCCAGCAGCGTAGCTTGGTCTAGCGGGGGTTATAGCACAGATACGCAGTATTTT.